The rows below give T cell receptor beta chains drawn from one sample of a study of read filtering for tumor transcriptome and immune sequencing. MiXCR, run by TCRdb on the reads, gives a single entry per CDR3 protein. The repertoire holds over 4,500 distinct CDR3 sequences, with approximately 20% as singletons. The sequenced material came from a population of CD138-negative cells sorted from bone marrow. These receptor sequences come from a donor over 35 with multiple myeloma. CDR3s leave out the opening cysteine and the closing phenylalanine or tryptophan. Each record gives: V gene, CDR3 length, CDR3 protein.

v_gene: TRBV7-2; len: 13; CDR3aa: ASSLKRVSYNGQF
v_gene: TRBV6-2/TRBV6-3; len: 14; CDR3aa: ASSYGLFLVNQPQH
v_gene: TRBV20-1; len: 10; CDR3aa: SARTSAYEQY
v_gene: TRBV5-1; len: 14; CDR3aa: ASSSLAGGRINEQF
v_gene: TRBV19; len: 13; CDR3aa: ASSIGGYGYNEQF
v_gene: TRBV5-6; len: 13; CDR3aa: ASSFVYGGWNEQF
v_gene: TRBV27; len: 11; CDR3aa: ASSLRNGGEQY
v_gene: TRBV5-4; len: 14; CDR3aa: ASSLAGTGSGNTIY
v_gene: TRBV6-5; len: 14; CDR3aa: ASSRGSGIVNTEAF
v_gene: TRBV5-6; len: 12; CDR3aa: ASSLREGLDIQY
v_gene: TRBV30; len: 10; CDR3aa: AWGLGLNEQF
v_gene: TRBV6-2/TRBV6-3; len: 9; CDR3aa: ASSFPGPYL
v_gene: TRBV30; len: 11; CDR3aa: ACLNGSSYEQY
v_gene: TRBV6-1; len: 14; CDR3aa: ASSTSSGRGGYEQY
v_gene: TRBV29-1; len: 10; CDR3aa: SVRVNGNTIY
v_gene: TRBV5-6; len: 16; CDR3aa: ASSLLRDRGRNTVTQY
v_gene: TRBV12-3/TRBV12-4; len: 12; CDR3aa: ASSIPPESDTQY
v_gene: TRBV7-9; len: 16; CDR3aa: ASSRLTGALFIQETQY
v_gene: TRBV7-6; len: 12; CDR3aa: ASSLYGAEEKLF
v_gene: TRBV20-1; len: 9; CDR3aa: SASKGSEQY
v_gene: TRBV29-1; len: 11; CDR3aa: SVAEGRDEKLF
v_gene: TRBV3-1; len: 14; CDR3aa: ASSQDFEGPKNIQY
v_gene: TRBV27; len: 13; CDR3aa: ASSSRQGAIYGYT
v_gene: TRBV6-2/TRBV6-3; len: 13; CDR3aa: ASTRGTPRGETQY
v_gene: TRBV28; len: 14; CDR3aa: ASSTTDLAGGETQY
v_gene: TRBV7-9; len: 14; CDR3aa: ASSRASGRALNEQF
v_gene: TRBV6-2/TRBV6-3; len: 10; CDR3aa: ASGHGMETQY
v_gene: TRBV30; len: 12; CDR3aa: AWSERGVYNEQF
v_gene: TRBV20-1; len: 14; CDR3aa: SARAVGLAGFGEQF
v_gene: TRBV30; len: 13; CDR3aa: AWILPGGSGNTIY
v_gene: TRBV4-1; len: 13; CDR3aa: ASNSRTGLNEKLF
v_gene: TRBV11-2; len: 14; CDR3aa: ASSLAPPRANTEAF
v_gene: TRBV20-1; len: 11; CDR3aa: SAGGHANTEAF
v_gene: TRBV27; len: 13; CDR3aa: VSSLGPGRNYGYT
v_gene: TRBV15; len: 13; CDR3aa: ATSRRDRANTEAF
v_gene: TRBV4-1; len: 14; CDR3aa: ASSPTGRGYQETQY
v_gene: TRBV7-2; len: 13; CDR3aa: ASSLGWNRDNEQF
v_gene: TRBV5-1; len: 13; CDR3aa: ASSNQDTGNYGYT
v_gene: TRBV6-6; len: 14; CDR3aa: ASSPTGRDTYNEQF
v_gene: TRBV20-1; len: 12; CDR3aa: SAKGGPAYNEQF
v_gene: TRBV6-5; len: 13; CDR3aa: ASSYSSLGKNIQY
v_gene: TRBV7-9; len: 14; CDR3aa: ASSSTGEGVYNEQF
v_gene: TRBV25-1; len: 15; CDR3aa: ASSDLRDSCYGQPQH
v_gene: TRBV28; len: 16; CDR3aa: ASSSPPGQALMNTEAF
v_gene: TRBV20-1; len: 14; CDR3aa: SAIGKLAGGTNEQF
v_gene: TRBV28; len: 18; CDR3aa: ASSLTPPGFRASHTGELF
v_gene: TRBV29-1; len: 10; CDR3aa: SVAFFPHEQY
v_gene: TRBV6-6; len: 14; CDR3aa: ASSFSTSEDTDTQY
v_gene: TRBV7-8; len: 17; CDR3aa: ASSLRDGLAGGPYNEQF
v_gene: TRBV30; len: 10; CDR3aa: AWGLYNSPLH
v_gene: TRBV9; len: 11; CDR3aa: ASSKADREKQF